The source of this T cell receptor beta chain is a study of siplizumab effects on memory and regulatory T cells. Study observations and caveats: Unstimulated subsets captured only a minor fraction of alloreactive clones. A mean of about 62% of mappable alloreactive CD4+ clones were Treg-derived with siplizumab, compared with 25% to 30% in controls.

The CDR3 extends over 15 amino acids. Trimming stripped 1 base from V and 7 bases from J, with 13 bases between. Germline lookup yields CDR1 MNHEY and CDR2 SMNVEV (reference sequence). Worth noting for this clone: Its antigen is unidentified.

Each sample had about 10^5 TCR templates assayed. TCRdb's copy holds only in-frame clones and misses some; the assay was immunoSEQ multiplex PCR. The table lists about 100,000 clones, about 93% of them singletons. This TCR was recovered from a human donor in good health. Sequencing was done on a sample of Tregs sorted from blood. The chain recombines TRBV27 with TRBJ1-4; D is unclear. CDR3 region: CASSLYRLPGEKLFF. CDR3 nucleotide sequence: TGTGCCAGCAGTTTATATCGTCTGCCTGGTGAAAAACTGTTTTTT. The whole variable domain, filled in from reference TRBV27 and TRBJ1-4, reads EAQVTQNPRYLITVTGKKLTVTCSQNMNHEYMSWYRQDPGLGLRQIYYSMNVEVTDKGDVPEGYKVSRKEKRNFPLILESPSPNQTSLYFCASSLYRLPGEKLFFGSGTQLSVL.